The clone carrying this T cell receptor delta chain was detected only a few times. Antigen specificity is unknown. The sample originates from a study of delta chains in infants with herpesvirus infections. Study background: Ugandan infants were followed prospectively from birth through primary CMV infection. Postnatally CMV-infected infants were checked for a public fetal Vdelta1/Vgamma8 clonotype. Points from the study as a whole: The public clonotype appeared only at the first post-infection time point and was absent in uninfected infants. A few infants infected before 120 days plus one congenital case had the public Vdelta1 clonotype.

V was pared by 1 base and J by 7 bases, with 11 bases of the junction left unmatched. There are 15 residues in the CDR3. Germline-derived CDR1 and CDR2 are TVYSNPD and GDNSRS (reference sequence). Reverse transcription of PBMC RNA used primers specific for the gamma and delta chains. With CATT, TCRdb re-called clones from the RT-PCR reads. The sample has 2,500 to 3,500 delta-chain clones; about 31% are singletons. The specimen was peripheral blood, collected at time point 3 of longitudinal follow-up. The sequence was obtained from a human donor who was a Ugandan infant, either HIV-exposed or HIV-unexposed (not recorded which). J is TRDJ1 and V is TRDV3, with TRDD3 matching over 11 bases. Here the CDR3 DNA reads TGTGCCTTTATGACCCTATACTGGGGGATAAGTAAACTCATCTTT. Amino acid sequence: CAFMTLYWGISKLIF.